This T cell receptor (beta chain) was captured in a study of T cell responses to AZD1222 COVID-19 vaccine. TCRdb's table, derived via immunoSEQ multiplex PCR, lists solely in-frame clones and lacks some. The sample includes about 84,000 clones, 86% of them seen just once. This CDR3 has 13 amino acids. V was pared by 3 bases and J by 3 bases, with 5 bases between. This clone was recorded a few times. This TCR was sampled from an adult who received the AZD1222 COVID-19 vaccine. The chain links TRBV12-3 or TRBV12-4 to TRBJ2-2; the D is unclear. The sequences come from peripheral blood, collected 28 days after the second AZD1222 dose. CDR3 sequence (DNA): TGTGCCAGCAGTTTCGGGTACACCGGGGAGCTGTTTTTT. Protein product: CASSFGYTGELFF.